Shown below are 11 T cell receptor beta chains from a single sample sequenced in a study of OX40 agonist ivuxolimab in advanced cancers. Assay: immunoSEQ multiplex PCR; the TCRdb copy retains only in-frame clones and omits some. The data hold about 69,000 clones, with 75% to 90% observed a single time. The sample in question was CD4+ or CD8+ T cells sorted from blood, obtained in a trial of the OX40 agonist ivuxolimab. Every receptor here comes from an adult with an advanced solid tumor such as melanoma, head and neck, liver or kidney cancer.

V is TRBV19 and J is TRBJ1-1; D is unresolved. The germline gives CDR1 LNHDA, CDR2 SQIVND (reference sequence). V lost 1 base and J 1 base, leaving 4 bases between the germline ends. The CDR3 sequence is 13 residues long. This CDR3 reads CASSIAANTEAFF. The CDR3 nucleotides are TGTGCCAGTAGTATAGCTGCGAACACTGAAGCTTTCTTT.

This chain joins TRBV21-1 and TRBJ2-3; the D segment call TRBD2 is taken from the table without a DNA check. TRBV21-1 represents a pseudogene. The CDR3 runs to 14 residues. CDR3 in amino acids: CASSLRSRTDTQYF. In DNA form, the CDR3 reads TGTGCCAGCAGCCTGAGGTCCCGCACAGATACGCAGTATTTT.

V gene TRBV19 combines with J gene TRBJ2-1; TRBD1 is a possible D gene (6 bases). The germline CDR1 and CDR2 sequences are LNHDA and SQIVND (reference sequence). Trimming cost V 4 bases and J 8 bases, with 15 bases left between them. The CDR3 extends over 14 amino acids. The CDR3 loop is CASSTRDTIHEQFF. CDR3 coding DNA: TGTGCCAGTAGTACCCGGGACACCATCCATGAGCAGTTCTTC.

The chain employs TRBV18 and TRBJ2-1; 9 positions agree with TRBD1. The CDR3 is 19 residues long. CDR1 and CDR2 from the germline V gene are KGHSH and LQKENI. With 3 bases clipped from V and 0 bases from J, the junction kept 12 bases outside the gene matches. The CDR3 reads CASSPRTGEIKSSYNEQFF. DNA of the CDR3: TGTGCCAGCTCACCTCGGACAGGGGAAATTAAGAGCTCCTACAATGAGCAGTTCTTC.

The chain has TRBV19 and TRBJ2-6; TRBD1 aligns across 8 bases. The CDR3 extends over 14 amino acids. Germline V gene data show CDR1 as LNHDA and CDR2 as SQIVND (reference sequence). V was clipped by 6 bases and J by 2 bases; unmatched bases: 0. The DNA for the CDR3 is TGTGCCAGTAGGACAGGGGCTGGGGCCAACGTCCTGACTTTC. Protein: CASRTGAGANVLTF.

This chain connects TRBV5-4 to TRBJ2-7; D is unresolved. The CDR3 covers 13 residues. The V end was cut by 5 bases, the J end by 2 bases, with 11 bases between. CDR1 is SGHNT and CDR2 is YYREEE in the germline V gene (reference sequence). The CDR3 DNA reads TGTGCCAGCAGTCCAGGATTAACCTACGAGCAGTACTTC. Residues: CASSPGLTYEQYF.

CDR3 DNA: TGTGCCAGCAGCTTTGGCGGGAGGCTCCAAGAGACCCAGTACTTC. Translating it yields CASSFGGRLQETQYF. This chain links TRBV11-1 with TRBJ2-5; TRBD2 matches at 8 bases. Trimming removed 3 bases from V and 1 base from J; junction bases left unmatched: 4. CDR1 is SGHAT and CDR2 is FQDESV in the germline V gene (reference sequence). This CDR3 has 15 amino acids.

As regards this clone: Distinct nucleotide sequences in the sample also encode this CDR3. The CDR3 DNA sequence: TGTGCCAGCAGTTTGTGGGCGTCCTCATACGAGCAGTACTTC. As protein: CASSLWASSYEQYF. This chain uses TRBV27 with TRBJ2-7; D remains unclear. CDR3 size: 14 residues. Germline V CDR1 and CDR2: MNHEY, SMNVEV (reference sequence). V was shortened by 3 bases and J by 4 bases, with 13 bases between the two germline ends.

This rearrangement joins TRBV4-1 to TRBJ1-1; no firm D call. Germline V gene data show CDR1 as MGHRA and CDR2 as YSYEKL. The CDR3 length is 14 residues. V lost 0 bases to trimming and J lost 2 bases, with 7 bases between them. CDR3 sequence (DNA): TGCGCCAGCAGCCAAGATTTTCACAACACTGAAGCTTTCTTT. It codes for CASSQDFHNTEAFF.

This clone was seen a single time. The chain employs TRBV4-3 and TRBJ2-7; D may be TRBD1 or TRBD2 (6 bases each). Germline V CDR1 and CDR2: LGHNA, YSLEER. V was shortened by 4 bases and J by 0 bases, with 13 bases between the two germline ends. The CDR3 consists of 15 residues. CDR3 region: CASSRGGGGSYEQYF. DNA for the CDR3: TGCGCCAGCAGCCGCGGAGGAGGGGGCTCCTACGAGCAGTACTTC.

Here the CDR3 reads CASSQVRDRINLNYGYTF. CDR3 sequence (DNA): TGCGCCAGCAGCCAAGTAAGGGACCGAATAAACTTGAACTATGGCTACACCTTC. The chain carries TRBV4-3 and TRBJ1-2, with D tentatively TRBD1 (5 bases). There are 18 residues in the CDR3. CDR1 LGHNA and CDR2 YSLEER come from the germline V gene. V was cut by 1 base and J by 2 bases, with 20 bases left in between.